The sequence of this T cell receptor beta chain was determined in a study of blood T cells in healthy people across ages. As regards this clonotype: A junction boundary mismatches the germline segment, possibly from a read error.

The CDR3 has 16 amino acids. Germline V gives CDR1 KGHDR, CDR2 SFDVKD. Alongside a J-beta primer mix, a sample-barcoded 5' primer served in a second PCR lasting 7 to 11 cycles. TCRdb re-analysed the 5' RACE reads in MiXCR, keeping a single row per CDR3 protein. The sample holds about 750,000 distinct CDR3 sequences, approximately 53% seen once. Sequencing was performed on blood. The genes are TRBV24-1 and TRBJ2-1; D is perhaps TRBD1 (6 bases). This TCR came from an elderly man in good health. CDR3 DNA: TGTGCCACCAGTGATTTCGTGGGGGCTTCCTACAATGAGCGGTTCTTC. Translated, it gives CATSDFVGASYNERFF.